The sample holds a few counts of the clone carrying this T cell receptor beta chain. Stable Graves' hyperthyroidism denoted no ophthalmopathy progression over 18 months. Amplification targeted TCR beta CDR3 regions from RNA transcripts. With the HTBI primer set, the TCR CDR3 went through a first round of RT-PCR. TCRdb independently ran MiXCR on the multiplex PCR reads; one entry per CDR3 protein. Among around 500,000 distinct CDR3 sequences, roughly an eighth were seen once, and the ten largest hold less than 20%. The sample originates from a study of T cells in Graves' hyperthyroidism and ophthalmopathy. Germline CDR1 SGHDN, CDR2 FVKESK. V shed 4 bases, J shed 0 bases, and the junction held 9 bases outside the gene matches. This CDR3 contains 18 residues.

This TCR was recovered from a woman in her late teens or twenties with Graves' hyperthyroidism. The chain couples TRBV14 to TRBJ2-1, with 10 bases lining up with TRBD2. Source material: blood. DNA of the CDR3: TGTGCCAGCAGCCCTAAACTAGCGGGGTGGAGCTCCTACAATGAGCAGTTCTTC. Translation gives CASSPKLAGWSSYNEQFF.